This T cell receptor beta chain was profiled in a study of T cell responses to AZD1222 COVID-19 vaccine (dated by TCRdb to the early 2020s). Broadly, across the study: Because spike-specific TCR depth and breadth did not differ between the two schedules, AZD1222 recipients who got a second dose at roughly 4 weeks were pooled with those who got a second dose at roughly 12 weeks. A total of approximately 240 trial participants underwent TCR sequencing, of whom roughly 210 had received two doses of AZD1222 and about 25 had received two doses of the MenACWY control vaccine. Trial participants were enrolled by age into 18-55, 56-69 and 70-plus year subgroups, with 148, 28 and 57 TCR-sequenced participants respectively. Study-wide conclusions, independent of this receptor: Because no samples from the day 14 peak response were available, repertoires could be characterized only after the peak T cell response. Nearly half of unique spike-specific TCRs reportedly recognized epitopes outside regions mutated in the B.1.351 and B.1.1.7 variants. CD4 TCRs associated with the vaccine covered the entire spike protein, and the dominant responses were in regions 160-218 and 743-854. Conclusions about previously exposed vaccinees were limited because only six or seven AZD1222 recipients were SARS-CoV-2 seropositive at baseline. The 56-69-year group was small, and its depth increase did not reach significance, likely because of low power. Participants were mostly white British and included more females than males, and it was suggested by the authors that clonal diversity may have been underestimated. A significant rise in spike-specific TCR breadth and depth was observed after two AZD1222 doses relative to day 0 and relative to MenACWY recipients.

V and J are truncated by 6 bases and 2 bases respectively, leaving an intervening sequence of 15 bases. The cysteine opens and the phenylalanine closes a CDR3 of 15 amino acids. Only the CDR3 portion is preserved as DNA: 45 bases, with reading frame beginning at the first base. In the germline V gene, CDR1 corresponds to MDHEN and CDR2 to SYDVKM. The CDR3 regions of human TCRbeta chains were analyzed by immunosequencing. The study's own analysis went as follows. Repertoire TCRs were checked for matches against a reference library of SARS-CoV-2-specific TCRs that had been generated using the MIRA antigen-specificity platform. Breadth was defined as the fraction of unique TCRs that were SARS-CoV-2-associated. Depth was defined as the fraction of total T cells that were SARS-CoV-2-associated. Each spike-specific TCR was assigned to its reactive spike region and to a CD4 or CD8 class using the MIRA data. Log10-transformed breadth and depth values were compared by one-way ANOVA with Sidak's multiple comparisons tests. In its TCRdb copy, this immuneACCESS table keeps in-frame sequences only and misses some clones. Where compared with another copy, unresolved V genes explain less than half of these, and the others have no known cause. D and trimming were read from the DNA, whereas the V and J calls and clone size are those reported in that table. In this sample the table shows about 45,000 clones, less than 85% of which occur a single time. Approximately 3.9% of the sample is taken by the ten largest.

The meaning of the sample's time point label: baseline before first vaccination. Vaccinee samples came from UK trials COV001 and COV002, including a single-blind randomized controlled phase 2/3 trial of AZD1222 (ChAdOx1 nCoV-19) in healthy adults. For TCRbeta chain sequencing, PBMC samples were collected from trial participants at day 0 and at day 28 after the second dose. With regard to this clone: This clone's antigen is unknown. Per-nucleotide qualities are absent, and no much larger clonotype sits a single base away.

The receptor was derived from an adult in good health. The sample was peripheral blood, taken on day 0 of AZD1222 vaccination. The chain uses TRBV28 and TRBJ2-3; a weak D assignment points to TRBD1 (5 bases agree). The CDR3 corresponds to CASSRVGPPTDTQYF. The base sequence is TGTGCCAGCAGCAGGGTGGGGCCCCCCACAGATACGCAGTATTTT. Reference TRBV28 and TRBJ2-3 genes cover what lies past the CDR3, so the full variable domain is DVKVTQSSRYLVKRTGEKVFLECVQDMDHENMFWYRQDPGLGLRLIYFSYDVKMKEKGDIPEGYSVSREKKERFSLILESASTNQTSMYLCASSRVGPPTDTQYFGPGTRLTVL.